This T cell receptor (beta chain) was sequenced for a study of siplizumab effects on memory and regulatory T cells. The study's findings and limits: Sequences below about 10^-5 frequency were poorly captured, limiting mapping of alloreactive clones.

Concerning this clone: The antigen is not known.

Some clones are missing from TCRdb's copy, which holds only in-frame ones; the method was immunoSEQ multiplex PCR. The table includes approximately 100,000 clones, 85% to 95% detected once. Deletions cut 0 bases from V and 6 bases from J, with 11 bases between. The CDR3 extends over 15 amino acids. The germline V gene has CDR1 ENHRY and CDR2 SYGVKD. The gene calls are TRBV10-3 and TRBJ2-2; no reliable D call. The sample consisted of Tregs sorted from blood. The sequence derives from a human donor in good health. Here the CDR3 reads CAISESERLSGELFF. The CDR3 DNA reads as TGTGCCATCAGTGAGTCGGAAAGGCTGTCCGGGGAGCTGTTTTTT.